These 4 T cell receptor beta chains were all obtained from the same sample, sequenced in a study of cytomegalovirus exposure and HLA in healthy donors. Use of 60 Vbeta and 13 Jbeta primers characterized the PCR. Generated by immunoSEQ multiplex PCR, the TCRdb table keeps only in-frame clones and is missing some. The sample shows roughly 99,000 clones, around three quarters of them seen only once. The sample comprised PBMCs. These receptors were taken from a man aged 55 to 70 in good health and CMV-seropositive.

V gene TRBV18 combines with J gene TRBJ2-7; 9 nucleotides align to TRBD1. The CDR3 has 14 residues. CDR1 is KGHSH, CDR2 LQKENI, per germline. Losses at the gene ends were 6 bases for V and 3 bases for J; bases not matched to a gene: 6. CDR3 protein: CASSLGDRVYEQYF. The CDR3 nucleotides read TGTGCCAGCTCTCTGGGGGACAGGGTCTACGAGCAGTACTTC.

The chain combines TRBV30 with TRBJ1-2; 9 nucleotides line up with TRBD1. V gave up 2 bases and J gave up 3 bases; unmatched junction bases: 7. This CDR3 is built from 15 residues. CDR1 and CDR2 from the germline V gene are GTSNPN and SVGIG (reference sequence). The CDR3 protein is CAWSSRQGGYYGYTF. CDR3 nucleotide sequence: TGTGCCTGGAGTTCCCGACAGGGGGGATACTATGGCTACACCTTC.

CDR3 coding DNA: TGTGCCAGCAGCTCCGGGACTAGTACGGCAGATACGCAGTATTTT. It is translated as CASSSGTSTADTQYF. V usage is TRBV7-6 and J usage is TRBJ2-3; 8 bases line up with TRBD2. The CDR3 extends over 15 amino acids. Per germline, CDR1 SGHVS and CDR2 FNYEAQ. V lost 4 bases, J lost 4 bases, and 7 bases stayed unmatched.

V usage is TRBV2 and J usage is TRBJ2-5; the match to TRBD1 covers 7 bases. The J call may be wrong; the DNA end is better matched by TRBJ2-7. The CDR3 loop spans 14 amino acids. CDR1 is SNHLY, CDR2 FYNNEI, per germline. In DNA form, the CDR3 reads TGTGCCAGCAATTCACCCGGGACAGATTACGAGCAGTACTTC. It codes for CASNSPGTDYEQYF.